The 20 T cell receptor beta chains presented below share a single source sample, sequenced in a study of shared clonotypes between healthy human individuals. Libraries were prepared by immunoSEQ multiplex PCR; TCRdb keeps only in-frame clonotypes and omits some of them. The table records around 2.1 million clones, 85% to 95% of them present only once. In the naive CD8 group, cells lacked CD45RO and were positively selected for CCR7, so terminally differentiated effector memory CD45RA+ cells were left out. The material sequenced was naive CD8+ T cells from PBMCs. These receptors all come from a man aged 18 to 35 in good health. Some clones in this sample may be carry-over from other donors' samples.

V and J are TRBV19 and TRBJ2-7; 12 bases fit TRBD2. V shed 5 bases, J shed 2 bases, and the junction held 4 bases outside the gene matches. Germline CDR1 reads LNHDA; CDR2 reads SQIVND (reference sequence). The CDR3 has 15 amino acids. The DNA for the CDR3 is TGTGCCAGTAGTTCCGGACTAGCGGGAACCTACGAGCAGTACTTC. As protein: CASSSGLAGTYEQYF.

This clone has just one count. The chain joins TRBV27 to TRBJ1-2; D is unresolved. CDR3 length: 13 amino acids. Germline lookup yields CDR1 MNHEY and CDR2 SMNVEV (reference sequence). V was shortened by 3 bases and J by 4 bases, with 9 bases between the two germline ends. DNA of the CDR3: TGTGCCAGCAGTTTCGCGGGGTTCTATGGCTACACCTTC. This gives the protein CASSFAGFYGYTF.

The chain combines TRBV7-2 with TRBJ2-1; D is perhaps TRBD2 (5 bases). Trimming removed 0 bases from V and 7 bases from J, with 10 bases in between. CDR3 length: 14 residues. The germline V gene has CDR1 SGHTA and CDR2 FQGNSA. In DNA form, the CDR3 reads TGTGCCAGCAGCTTAGCGGGAGCGTCGAATGAGCAGTTCTTC. This sequence encodes CASSLAGASNEQFF.

V is TRBV5-6 and J is TRBJ2-4; D might be TRBD1 or TRBD2, each matching 5 bases. This CDR3 has 14 amino acids. Germline CDR1 is SGHDT and CDR2 is YYEEEE. V dropped 1 base and J dropped 6 bases, with 11 bases sitting between them. As DNA, the CDR3 is TGTGCCAGCAGCTTGCCAGGGAGTTTAAACATTCAGTACTTC. The encoded protein is CASSLPGSLNIQYF.

Turning to this clone: This sample also contains other DNA sequences that code for the same CDR3. The chain combines TRBV18 with TRBJ2-7; 11 bases match TRBD1. Germline lookup yields CDR1 KGHSH and CDR2 LQKENI. V lost 3 bases to trimming and J lost 4 bases; unmatched junction nucleotides: 2. There are 14 residues in the CDR3. As DNA, the CDR3 is TGTGCCAGCTCACCCGGACAGGGGGCGTACGAGCAGTACTTC. It translates to CASSPGQGAYEQYF.

The CDR3 DNA sequence: TGTGCCAGCAGTTTAATGGGGGGCACTTTCCCCGAGCAGTACTTC. Its translation: CASSLMGGTFPEQYF. This chain connects TRBV27 to TRBJ2-7, with D perhaps matching TRBD1 or TRBD2 (6 bases each). V was shortened by 2 bases and J by 6 bases, with 17 bases between the two germline ends. Germline V gene data show CDR1 as MNHEY and CDR2 as SMNVEV (reference sequence). The CDR3 is made up of 15 amino acids.

The chain carries TRBV9 and TRBJ2-1; D gene unclear. Trimming removed 0 bases from V and 9 bases from J, with 7 bases in between. Germline values: CDR1 SGDLS, CDR2 YYNGEE. The CDR3 runs 12 residues. The CDR3 loop is CASSVASSEQFF. The DNA of the CDR3 is TGTGCCAGCAGCGTAGCTAGTTCTGAGCAGTTCTTC.

The chain links TRBV10-3 to TRBJ2-4, with D unresolved. V gave up 7 bases and J gave up 6 bases, with 7 bases separating them. This CDR3 spans 11 amino acids. Germline CDR1 and CDR2: ENHRY and SYGVKD. CDR3 sequence: CAIKDGNIQYF. For the CDR3, the DNA is TGTGCCATCAAGGACGGAAACATTCAGTACTTC.

The chain uses TRBV7-8 and TRBJ2-1, with D perhaps being TRBD1 or TRBD2 (5 bases each). Germline V gene lookup returns CDR1 SGHVS and CDR2 FQNEAQ. Trimming removed 1 base from V and 3 bases from J, with 10 bases in between. The CDR3 totals 15 residues. CDR3: CASSLVQGVYNEQFF. CDR3 DNA: TGTGCCAGCAGCTTAGTGCAGGGAGTCTACAATGAGCAGTTCTTC.

The V gene is TRBV7-9, the J gene TRBJ1-1; no firm D call. The CDR3 is 15 amino acids. Germline CDR1 SEHNR, CDR2 FQNEAQ (reference sequence). The V end was cut by 0 bases, the J end by 1 base, with 9 bases between. CDR3 sequence (DNA): TGTGCCAGCAGCTTAGCGGGAAAGGGGAACACTGAAGCTTTCTTT. Protein: CASSLAGKGNTEAFF.

Concerning this clone itself: Other DNA sequences from this sample encode an identical CDR3 as well. The chain carries TRBV5-1 and TRBJ2-7; the D gene could be TRBD1 or TRBD2 (5 bases each). The V gene's germline CDR1 is SGHRS and CDR2 YFSETQ. This CDR3 has 13 residues. Trimming stripped 2 bases from V and 0 bases from J, with 6 bases between. Here the CDR3 DNA reads TGCGCCAGCAGCTTCGGGGCCTCCTACGAGCAGTACTTC. This codes for CASSFGASYEQYF.

To note about this clone: Other DNA sequences in the sample encode the same CDR3. The gene calls are TRBV29-1 and TRBJ2-2; D perhaps matches TRBD2 (5 bases). CDR1 and CDR2 (germline): SQVTM, ANQGSEA. This CDR3 comprises 13 residues. With 4 bases removed from V and 0 bases from J, the gap between germline ends came to 6 bases. The CDR3 region is CSVAGANTGELFF. The CDR3 nucleotides are TGCAGCGTTGCCGGGGCGAACACCGGGGAGCTGTTTTTT.

The V call is TRBV5-6, the J call TRBJ2-1; D unresolved. Germline V lookup: CDR1 SGHDT, CDR2 YYEEEE. CDR3 length: 13 amino acids. V dropped 2 bases and J dropped 8 bases, with 11 bases sitting between them. Here the CDR3 reads CASSFVVPDEQFF. The CDR3 nucleotides read TGTGCCAGCAGCTTCGTAGTTCCGGATGAGCAGTTCTTC.

The rearrangement links TRBV4-2 to TRBJ2-3, with 10 bases fitting TRBD1. The germline V gene encodes CDR1 LGHNA and CDR2 YNFKEQ. The CDR3 spans 16 residues. The trim removed 4 bases at V and 3 bases at J, leaving 7 bases unmatched. The CDR3 DNA follows: TGTGCCAGCAGCCCGCCGACAGGGGGCCAGACAGATACGCAGTATTTT. Translating it yields CASSPPTGGQTDTQYF.

This chain uses TRBV7-9 with TRBJ2-5; D unclear. V was pared by 1 base and J by 3 bases, with 21 bases between. The length of the CDR3 is 18 residues. Germline V gene data show CDR1 as SEHNR and CDR2 as FQNEAQ (reference sequence). As DNA, the CDR3 is TGTGCCAGCAGCTTAGGGTGGGTGGCAGACAATGAAAAAGAGACCCAGTACTTC. Protein sequence: CASSLGWVADNEKETQYF.

The chain carries TRBV11-1 and TRBJ2-4, with D maybe TRBD2 (7 bases). The germline CDR1 and CDR2 sequences are SGHAT and FQDESV (reference sequence). The germline V and J ends were trimmed by 5 bases and 0 bases, with 23 bases remaining between them. This CDR3 region has 19 residues. This CDR3 is CASSLIPPGGSLAKNIQYF. DNA for the CDR3: TGTGCCAGCAGCCTCATCCCTCCGGGGGGCTCATTAGCCAAAAACATTCAGTACTTC.

The rearrangement links TRBV2 to TRBJ2-1, with 7 bases fitting TRBD2. The CDR3 spans 13 residues. The germline CDR1 and CDR2 sequences are SNHLY and FYNNEI. V lost 7 bases to trimming and J lost 4 bases; unmatched junction nucleotides: 4. The CDR3 here is CASMERGYNEQFF. The CDR3 DNA reads as TGTGCCAGCATGGAGCGGGGTTACAATGAGCAGTTCTTC.

The chain links TRBV28 to TRBJ2-7; D is possibly TRBD1 (6 bases). This CDR3 has 19 residues. Germline V CDR1 and CDR2: MDHEN, SYDVKM. The germline V and J ends were trimmed by 7 bases and 4 bases, with 32 bases remaining between them. CDR3: CASTARRDIDNPTAYEQYF. As DNA, the CDR3 is TGTGCCAGCACCGCCCGCCGGGACATTGATAACCCCACCGCTTACGAGCAGTACTTC.

CDR3 DNA sequence: TGTGCCAGCAGCCGGCCTTGGGAGGGACCAGGAGATGATGAAAAACTGTTTTTT. This encodes CASSRPWEGPGDDEKLFF. The rearrangement links TRBV7-9 to TRBJ1-4, with TRBD1 as a possible D gene (5 bases). Germline CDR1 reads SEHNR; CDR2 reads FQNEAQ (reference sequence). This CDR3 contains 18 residues. The ends were cut back, 5 bases at V and 6 bases at J, with 25 bases in the middle.

For this clone: The sample has other DNA sequences that encode this CDR3 too. The chain links TRBV27 to TRBJ1-5, with a weak D call TRBD1 (5 bases). The ends were cut back, 0 bases at V and 7 bases at J, with 7 bases in the middle. The CDR3 has 13 amino acids. The germline gives CDR1 MNHEY, CDR2 SMNVEV (reference sequence). The CDR3 DNA reads TGTGCCAGCAGTTTATCGTGGGGGCAGCCCCAGCATTTT. It codes for CASSLSWGQPQHF.